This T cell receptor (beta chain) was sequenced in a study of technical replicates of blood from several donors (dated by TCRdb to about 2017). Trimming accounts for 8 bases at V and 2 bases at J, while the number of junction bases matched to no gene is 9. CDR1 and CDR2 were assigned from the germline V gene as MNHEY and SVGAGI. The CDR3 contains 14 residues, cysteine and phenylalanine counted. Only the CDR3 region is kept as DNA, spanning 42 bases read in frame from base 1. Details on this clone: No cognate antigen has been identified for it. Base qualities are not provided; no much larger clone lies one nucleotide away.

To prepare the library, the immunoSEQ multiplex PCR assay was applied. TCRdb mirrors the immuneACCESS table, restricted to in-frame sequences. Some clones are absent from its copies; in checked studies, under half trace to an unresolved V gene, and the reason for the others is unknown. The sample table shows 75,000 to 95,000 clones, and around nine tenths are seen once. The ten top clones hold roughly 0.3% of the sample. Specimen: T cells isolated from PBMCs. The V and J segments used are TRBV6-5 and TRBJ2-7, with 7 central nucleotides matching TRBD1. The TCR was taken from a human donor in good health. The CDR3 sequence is CASRRDSAAYEQYF. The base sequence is TGTGCCAGCCGAAGGGACAGTGCAGCCTACGAGCAGTACTTC.